Following are 23 T cell receptor beta chains from one sample sequenced in a study of CD8+CD57+ T cells in acquired aplastic anemia. The template used for profiling TCR beta VDJ and CDR3 was genomic DNA. TCRdb passed the reads through MiXCR, listing each CDR3 protein once. The data contain approximately 80,000 distinct CDR3 sequences, roughly 70% of them singletons. All patients picked for sequencing had shown, by flow cytometry, an expansion of CD8+CD57+ cells. The sample taken for sequencing was sorted CD4+, CD8+, or CD8+CD57+ T cells (not recorded which) from PBMCs. The receptor set was obtained from a human donor with aplastic anemia.

This sequence joins TRBV7-7 and TRBJ2-1, with a tentative D call TRBD1 (6 bases). The V and J ends lost 3 bases and 10 bases respectively, with 16 bases between them. CDR3 length: 14 residues. In germline, CDR1 is SSHAT, CDR2 FNYEAQ (reference sequence). Here the CDR3 reads CASSFRQEQYEQFF. DNA for the CDR3: TGTGCCAGCAGCTTCCGACAGGAACAGTACGAGCAGTTCTTC.

This chain joins TRBV7-3 and TRBJ2-5, with TRBD1 as a possible D gene (6 bases). V gave up 2 bases and J gave up 5 bases, with 15 bases separating them. Germline V gene lookup returns CDR1 SGHTA and CDR2 FQGTGA. This CDR3 comprises 15 residues. CDR3 coding DNA: TGTGCCAGCAGCTTAGCCCAGGGGTGGAGGGAGACCCAGTACTTC. Its protein product is CASSLAQGWRETQYF.

The chain recombines TRBV10-3 with TRBJ2-5; no reliable D call. Deletions cut 0 bases from V and 1 base from J, with 12 bases between. This CDR3 spans 16 amino acids. Looked up from germline, CDR1 is ENHRY and CDR2 is SYGVKD. In DNA, the CDR3 is TGTGCCATCAGTGAGTCCGCGGCAGCCTTCCAAGAGACCCAGTACTTC. This sequence encodes CAISESAAAFQETQYF.

The V gene is TRBV7-3, the J gene TRBJ2-2; no definite D call. This CDR3 region has 13 residues. Trimming removed 5 bases from V and 4 bases from J, with 8 bases in between. Germline V gene data show CDR1 as SGHTA and CDR2 as FQGTGA. The CDR3 sequence: CASSPSATGELFF. CDR3 nucleotides: TGTGCCAGCAGCCCATCGGCCACCGGGGAGCTGTTTTTT.

Remarks on this clonotype: Relative to the germline gene, one junction end is altered; a read error may explain this. CDR3 region: CASSQGPPQETQYF. CDR3 coding DNA: TGTGCCAGCAGCCAAGGACCCCCCCAAGAGACCCAGTACTTT. The chain joins TRBV24-1 to TRBJ2-5; D is unresolved. The germline gives CDR1 KGHDR, CDR2 SFDVKD. The CDR3 runs to 14 residues.

CDR3 protein: CSVLPGLAGQGTQYF. For the CDR3, the DNA is TGCAGCGTTCTACCGGGACTAGCGGGGCAGGGTACGCAGTATTTT. The chain has TRBV29-1 and TRBJ2-3; TRBD2 aligns across 13 bases. The V and J ends lost 5 bases and 8 bases, in that order; junction bases with no gene match: 10. Germline V gene lookup returns CDR1 SQVTM and CDR2 ANQGSEA. The CDR3 covers 15 residues.

This clonotype has ten or more counts. This chain uses TRBV5-8 with TRBJ1-1; no firm D call. The germline V gene encodes CDR1 SGHTS and CDR2 YDEGEE. Trimming removed 0 bases at V and 2 bases at J, with 5 bases between. The CDR3 length is 13 residues. In DNA, the CDR3 is TGTGCCAGCAGCTTGGAACTAAACACTGAAGCTTTCTTT. Protein product: CASSLELNTEAFF.

The chain combines TRBV29-1 with TRBJ2-7, with 7 bases matching TRBD1. V lost 8 bases to trimming and J lost 7 bases; unmatched junction nucleotides: 11. CDR3 length: 12 amino acids. CDR1 is SQVTM, CDR2 ANQGSEA, per germline. The CDR3 DNA reads TGCAGCACCGACGGACAGGTGGGGGAGCAGTACTTC. This sequence encodes CSTDGQVGEQYF.

This clonotype was observed a single time. This chain connects TRBV20-1 to TRBJ2-1, with a weak D call TRBD2 (6 bases). The better agreement between TRBJ2-7 and the DNA end casts doubt on the J call. The CDR3 spans 12 residues. CDR1 is DFQATT, CDR2 SNEGSKA, per germline (reference sequence). CDR3 sequence: CSASGGSYEQYF. The CDR3 DNA is TGCAGTGCTAGCGGGGGTTCCTACGAGCAGTACTTC.

V and J are TRBV29-1 and TRBJ2-7; D might be TRBD1 or TRBD2, each matching 5 bases. The CDR3 loop spans 12 amino acids. The ends were cut back, 5 bases at V and 0 bases at J, with 8 bases in the middle. The germline CDR1 and CDR2 sequences are SQVTM and ANQGSEA. The CDR3 sequence: CSVSGTSYEQYF. For the CDR3, the DNA is TGCAGCGTTTCCGGGACCTCCTACGAGCAGTACTTC.

In this sample, this clonotype turned up many times. V gene TRBV6-2 or TRBV6-3 combines with J gene TRBJ2-7; 8 bases line up with TRBD2. CDR3 length equals 14 residues. CDR1 and CDR2 from the germline V gene are MNHEY and SVGEGT. Trimming took 10 bases from V and 3 from J; bases not matched to a gene: 11. The CDR3 here is CATGPRTSGYEQYF. CDR3 DNA: TGTGCCACCGGTCCTAGAACTAGCGGCTACGAGCAGTACTTC.

The gene calls are TRBV10-3 and TRBJ1-4; TRBD1 might be the D (6 bases). Per germline, CDR1 ENHRY and CDR2 SYGVKD. The CDR3 covers 13 residues. V lost 6 bases to trimming and J lost 3 bases, with 8 bases between them. DNA for the CDR3: TGTGCCATCAGGGGACACGCTAATGAAAAACTGTTTTTT. Its protein is CAIRGHANEKLFF.

The chain employs TRBV5-1 and TRBJ1-2; D is unclear. This CDR3 comprises 13 residues. The germline gives CDR1 SGHRS, CDR2 YFSETQ. Trimming pared 0 bases from V and 4 bases from J, leaving 7 bases between. The CDR3 spells CASSLDTVYGYTF. The CDR3 coding sequence is TGCGCCAGCAGCTTGGATACGGTCTATGGCTACACCTTC.

This chain's CDR3 is CASATGSPQPQHF. DNA for the CDR3: TGTGCCAGTGCCACGGGGTCTCCTCAGCCCCAGCATTTT. V is TRBV19 and J is TRBJ1-5; no clear D. Trimming stripped 8 bases from V and 6 bases from J, with 14 bases between. Per the germline V gene, CDR1 is LNHDA and CDR2 is SQIVND (reference sequence). The CDR3 totals 13 residues.

The chain employs TRBV7-2 and TRBJ1-2; 8 nucleotides agree with TRBD1. CDR1 and CDR2 from the germline V gene are SGHTA and FQGNSA. V shed 3 bases and J 6 bases; nucleotides not matched to a gene: 3. The CDR3 contains 13 residues. CDR3 residues: CASSFLQGDGYTF. The CDR3 DNA is TGTGCCAGCAGCTTCCTACAGGGGGATGGCTACACCTTC.

This clonotype was observed once. The chain recombines TRBV6-1 with TRBJ2-7; no definite D call. Trimming cost V 6 bases and J 1 base, with 13 bases left between them. Germline CDR1 and CDR2: MNHNS and SASEGT. CDR3 size: 14 residues. The DNA of the CDR3 is TGTGCCAGCAGGAAAAGTGACGCATCCTACGAGCAGTACTTC. Protein: CASRKSDASYEQYF.

This clonotype was recorded once. J is TRBJ2-3 and V is TRBV10-1; a weak D match, TRBD1 (5 bases). This CDR3 comprises 13 residues. In germline, CDR1 is WNHNN, CDR2 SYGVQD (reference sequence). Between the trimmed V and J ends, which lost 6 bases and 6 bases, there was a span of 13 bases. CDR3 nucleotide sequence: TGCGCCAGCAGAGGACAACGTGGGGATACGCAGTATTTT. Translated: CASRGQRGDTQYF.

The rearrangement links TRBV2 to TRBJ2-5; 7 nucleotides line up with TRBD1. CDR3 size: 15 residues. Germline lookup yields CDR1 SNHLY and CDR2 FYNNEI. V dropped 2 bases and J dropped 1; count of bases not matched to a gene: 4. CDR3 bases: TGTGCCAGCAGTGAATTCCCAGGGGGCCAAGAGACCCAGTACTTC. Translating gives CASSEFPGGQETQYF. Together with reference TRBV2 and TRBJ2-5, the CDR3 gives the full variable domain: EPEVTQTPSHQVTQMGQEVILRCVPISNHLYFYWYRQILGQKVEFLVSFYNNEISEKSEIFDDQFSVERPDGSNFTLKIRSTKLEDSAMYFCASSEFPGGQETQYFGPGTRLLVL.

Only a few counts were recorded for this clonotype. The chain combines TRBV24-1 with TRBJ2-1, with D perhaps TRBD1 or TRBD2 (5 bases each). V lost 9 bases and J 9 bases, leaving 11 bases between the germline ends. Per the germline V gene, CDR1 is KGHDR and CDR2 is SFDVKD. The CDR3 totals 11 residues. The CDR3 DNA sequence: TGTGCCACCGGGGAGACAGCTGAGCAGTTCTTC. This sequence encodes CATGETAEQFF.

The chain joins TRBV10-3 to TRBJ1-6; 8 bases agree with TRBD1. V lost 4 bases and J lost 5; bases outside the gene matches: 1. This CDR3 has 14 amino acids. Germline values: CDR1 ENHRY, CDR2 SYGVKD. Here the CDR3 DNA reads TGTGCCATCAGTGCGACAGGGGATAATTCACCCCTCCACTTT. Its translation: CAISATGDNSPLHF.

This clonotype has a handful of counts. V gene TRBV7-8 combines with J gene TRBJ1-1; D might be TRBD1 (5 bases). Deletions cut 7 bases from V and 11 bases from J, with 14 bases between. The CDR3 has 11 residues. Germline CDR1 reads SGHVS; CDR2 reads FQNEAQ. CDR3 coding DNA: TGTGCCAGCATCCTGGACATCAGGGCTTTCTTT. Amino acids: CASILDIRAFF.

This clonotype was observed once. The chain carries TRBV29-1 and TRBJ2-7; 7 bases map to TRBD1. The CDR3 contains 13 residues. The germline V gene has CDR1 SQVTM and CDR2 ANQGSEA. V lost 5 bases and J lost 2; bases outside the gene matches: 6. The chain's CDR3 is CSVRTGPPYEQYF. The CDR3 DNA follows: TGCAGCGTTAGGACAGGCCCCCCCTACGAGCAGTACTTC.

The rearrangement uses TRBV5-6 and TRBJ2-3; D not certain. The CDR3 totals 15 residues. The V end was cut by 4 bases, the J end by 4 bases, with 16 bases between. Germline V gene sequence: CDR1 SGHDT, CDR2 YYEEEE. In nucleotides, the CDR3 is TGTGCCAGCAGCCTGCCCGGAACGAGCGCAGATACGCAGTATTTT. Translating gives CASSLPGTSADTQYF.